This T cell receptor (beta chain) was captured in a study of blood T cell repertoires in COVID-19. Study-level background: The study drew acute and convalescent COVID-19 samples from the United States, Italy and Spain. T cells, B-cell-depleted T cells, or PBMCs provided the cDNA or gDNA that served as material.

In the original analysis: Quantification of nucleated cells was approximated via reference gene primer amplification. Some clones are missing from TCRdb's copy, which holds only in-frame ones; the method was immunoSEQ multiplex PCR. V and J calls plus clone size are reproduced from that table; the DNA served to infer D and trimming. The table records approximately 260,000 clones, approximately 88% of them present only once. The V gene end was trimmed by 5 bases and the J gene end by 3 bases; junction bases not matched to a gene: 5. The CDR3 extends over 15 amino acids. The germline gives CDR1 SGHAT, CDR2 FQDESV (reference sequence).

This TCR was recovered from a woman aged 70-85 years with COVID-19, enrolled during active disease. Specimen: peripheral blood. The chain carries TRBV11-1 and TRBJ1-5; 9 nucleotides align to TRBD1. The CDR3 DNA reads as TGTGCCAGCAGCCCGGACAGGGGTCTCAATCAGCCCCAGCATTTT. Translation gives CASSPDRGLNQPQHF.